A single sample gave rise to the 20 T cell receptor beta chains below, sequenced in a study of blood T cell repertoires in COVID-19. Profiled with immunoSEQ multiplex PCR; TCRdb holds only in-frame clones, not every one. The sample includes 100,000 or so clones, roughly 86% of them seen just once. Sequences were obtained from peripheral blood. The receptor set was obtained from a woman in her sixties or seventies in a cohort sampled during active or convalescent COVID-19.

CDR3 protein: CASSSQTGVRTDTQYF. The CDR3 DNA sequence: TGCGCCAGCAGCTCCCAGACAGGGGTACGCACAGATACGCAGTATTTT. The J gene is TRBJ2-3, the V gene TRBV5-1; 8 bases line up with TRBD1. Trimming took 3 bases from V and 1 from J; bases not matched to a gene: 7. The CDR3 loop spans 16 amino acids. Germline CDR1 and CDR2: SGHRS and YFSETQ.

The DNA for the CDR3 is TGCGCCAGCAGCTTGGTACCGGGACAGGGCTACGAGCAGTACTTC. It yields the protein CASSLVPGQGYEQYF. The J gene is TRBJ2-7, the V gene TRBV5-1, with 9 bases that match TRBD1. CDR3 length equals 15 residues. The J segment lost 3 bases and the V segment lost 0 bases, leaving 4 bases of the junction unmatched. Germline V gives CDR1 SGHRS, CDR2 YFSETQ.

This chain joins TRBV4-2 and TRBJ2-3, with D possibly matching TRBD2 (6 bases). V gave up 0 bases and J gave up 8 bases, with 21 bases separating them. CDR1 LGHNA and CDR2 YNFKEQ come from the germline V gene. The CDR3 loop spans 17 amino acids. CDR3 in amino acids: CASSQDPGSGLEGTQYF. Here the CDR3 DNA reads TGTGCCAGCAGCCAAGATCCCGGTAGCGGCCTGGAAGGTACGCAGTATTTT.

The V and J genes are TRBV11-2 and TRBJ1-1; D is unresolved. V lost 3 bases to trimming and J lost 9 bases, with 11 bases between them. The length of the CDR3 is 12 residues. Germline CDR1 reads SGHAT; CDR2 reads FQNNGV. The CDR3: CASSLEGSKAFF. For the CDR3, the DNA is TGTGCCAGCAGCTTGGAGGGATCGAAAGCTTTCTTT.

The chain couples TRBV7-9 to TRBJ2-3, with D possibly being TRBD2 (6 bases). The CDR3 extends over 15 amino acids. From germline, CDR1 is SEHNR and CDR2 FQNEAQ (reference sequence). V was clipped by 5 bases and J by 4 bases, with 16 bases between them. As DNA, the CDR3 is TGTGCCAGCAGCCAAGGGAGGACCCCCGCAGATACGCAGTATTTT. Protein sequence: CASSQGRTPADTQYF.

The chain has TRBV5-1 and TRBJ2-1; TRBD2 aligns across 8 bases. The germline CDR1 and CDR2 sequences are SGHRS and YFSETQ. The ends lost 3 bases at V and 8 bases at J; junction bases unmatched: 7. The CDR3 is 14 residues long. The CDR3 DNA reads as TGCGCCAGCAGCTGGCGGGCCGGGGGGGATGAGCAGTTCTTC. This gives the protein CASSWRAGGDEQFF.

The gene calls are TRBV6-4 and TRBJ1-2; the match to TRBD1 covers 11 bases. In germline, CDR1 is MRHNA, CDR2 SNTAGT. The CDR3 covers 13 residues. Losses at the gene ends were 4 bases for V and 7 bases for J; bases not matched to a gene: 2. As DNA, the CDR3 is TGTGCCAGCAGTGGGGACAGGGGGGCTGGCTACACCTTC. This codes for CASSGDRGAGYTF.

This chain links TRBV7-8 with TRBJ1-4; maybe TRBD1 (6 bases). There are 16 residues in the CDR3. Trimming cost V 3 bases and J 7 bases, with 18 bases left between them. The germline V gene has CDR1 SGHVS and CDR2 FQNEAQ. The CDR3 nucleotides read TGTGCCAGCAGCTTCCCTGTCCGGGGGGCGGGTGAAAAACTGTTTTTT. This translates into CASSFPVRGAGEKLFF.

The chain couples TRBV5-1 to TRBJ1-2; TRBD1 matches 8 bases. V was clipped by 0 bases and J by 6 bases; unmatched bases: 4. CDR3 size: 14 residues. Germline V gene lookup returns CDR1 SGHRS and CDR2 YFSETQ. The CDR3 DNA follows: TGCGCCAGCAGCTTGGAACAGGGGGTCGATGGCTACACCTTC. It yields the protein CASSLEQGVDGYTF. The complete variable domain, with remaining parts taken from reference TRBV5-1 and TRBJ1-2, reads KAGVTQTPRYLIKTRGQQVTLSCSPISGHRSVSWYQQTPGQGLQFLFEYFSETQRNKGNFPGRFSGRQFSNSRSEMNVSTLELGDSALYLCASSLEQGVDGYTFGSGTRLTVV.

V is TRBV6-2 or TRBV6-3 and J is TRBJ1-1; 9 bases agree with TRBD1. The CDR3 spans 18 residues. Losses at the gene ends were 2 bases for V and 0 bases for J; bases not matched to a gene: 10. Germline CDR1 is MNHEY and CDR2 is SVGEGT. This chain's CDR3 is CASSYLGQGMIMNTEAFF. CDR3 nucleotides: TGTGCCAGCAGTTACCTCGGACAGGGGATGATCATGAACACTGAAGCTTTCTTT.

The rearrangement links TRBV28 to TRBJ2-7; 14 bases are a match to TRBD2. Germline CDR1 is MDHEN and CDR2 is SYDVKM. CDR3 size: 18 residues. Trimming at V came to 2 bases and at J to 7 bases, leaving 13 bases not matched to a gene. DNA of the CDR3: TGTGCCAGCAGTTTACTAGGACTAGCGGGAGGCCGTGGTGGAGAGCAGTACTTC. This translates into CASSLLGLAGGRGGEQYF.

V usage is TRBV7-2 and J usage is TRBJ1-5; D not resolved. CDR1 is SGHTA and CDR2 is FQGNSA in the germline V gene. The CDR3 spans 15 residues. Trimming pared 1 base from V and 0 bases from J, leaving 7 bases between. CDR3 sequence reads: CASSLVGDSNQPQHF. CDR3 bases: TGTGCCAGCAGCTTAGTGGGAGATAGCAATCAGCCCCAGCATTTT.

The chain has TRBV19 and TRBJ2-1; D is possibly TRBD2 (6 bases). The CDR3 runs 15 residues. V was clipped by 7 bases and J by 5 bases, with 18 bases between them. CDR1 is LNHDA, CDR2 SQIVND, per germline (reference sequence). CDR3 coding DNA: TGTGCCAGTACCGGCGGGAACAGGCCTAACAATGAGCAGTTCTTC. Protein sequence: CASTGGNRPNNEQFF.

This chain connects TRBV12-3 or TRBV12-4 to TRBJ2-1; a weak D match, TRBD2 (5 bases). CDR3 length: 13 residues. The V and J ends lost 1 base and 10 bases respectively, with 11 bases between them. The CDR3 region has the DNA TGTGCCAGCAGTTTAGATTCTGGCGGGGAGCAGTTCTTC. This gives the protein CASSLDSGGEQFF.

The gene calls are TRBV19 and TRBJ1-1; no clear D gene. V gave up 6 bases and J gave up 2 bases, with 13 bases separating them. In germline, CDR1 is LNHDA, CDR2 SQIVND (reference sequence). The CDR3 totals 14 residues. The CDR3 sequence: CASSSGRINTEAFF. DNA for the CDR3: TGTGCCAGTAGCAGCGGGCGGATTAACACTGAAGCTTTCTTT.

The chain carries TRBV20-1 and TRBJ2-2; 13 nucleotides agree with TRBD2. This CDR3 contains 17 residues. The germline V gene has CDR1 DFQATT and CDR2 SNEGSKA (reference sequence). Trimming cost V 3 bases and J 6 bases; bases outside gene matches: 10. CDR3 region: CSASHSGLAGVAGELFF. The CDR3 region has the DNA TGCAGTGCTAGTCATTCTGGACTAGCGGGGGTTGCCGGGGAGCTGTTTTTT.

The chain combines TRBV10-1 with TRBJ2-3; possible D gene TRBD1, 6 bases. The germline V gene encodes CDR1 WNHNN and CDR2 SYGVQD (reference sequence). V lost 5 bases and J lost 6, with 15 bases in between. This CDR3 has 14 amino acids. Here the CDR3 reads CASSLDRFMDTQYF. CDR3 nucleotides: TGCGCCAGCAGTCTCGACAGGTTCATGGATACGCAGTATTTT.

The genes are TRBV7-9 and TRBJ2-3; 10 nucleotides line up with TRBD1. Per germline, CDR1 SEHNR and CDR2 FQNEAQ (reference sequence). The CDR3 spans 14 residues. The junction had 5 bases not matched to a gene; V was cut back by 6 bases and J by 5 bases. Here the CDR3 reads CASSQTGGVDTQYF. The CDR3 nucleotides are TGTGCCAGCAGTCAGACAGGGGGCGTAGATACGCAGTATTTT.

This clone has just a few counts. V usage is TRBV29-1 and J usage is TRBJ2-5, with a weak D call TRBD2 (5 bases). The CDR3 sequence is 11 residues long. V was pared by 6 bases and J by 2 bases, with 7 bases between. Germline assignment: CDR1 SQVTM and CDR2 ANQGSEA. The CDR3 nucleotides read TGCAGCGTCGGACTTCAAGAGACCCAGTACTTC. Residues: CSVGLQETQYF.

The V gene is TRBV5-5, the J gene TRBJ2-3, with TRBD1 matching over 7 bases. Germline V gene lookup returns CDR1 SGHKS and CDR2 YYEKEE (reference sequence). This CDR3 is built from 17 residues. Trimming at V came to 3 bases and at J to 3 bases, leaving 13 bases not matched to a gene. CDR3 bases: TGTGCCAGCAGCTCGTTACCCAGGGGGAGTCGGACAGATACGCAGTATTTT. It encodes CASSSLPRGSRTDTQYF.